The rows below give T cell receptor beta chains drawn from one sample of a study of blood T cell repertoires in COVID-19. Clones were read by immunoSEQ multiplex PCR, and TCRdb kept only the in-frame ones, dropping some. In the table there are about 480,000 clones, roughly 88% of which are singletons. Sequencing was done on a sample of PBMCs or T cells enriched from blood (not recorded which). The source of these receptors is a woman aged 40 to 55 who had recovered from COVID-19. CDR3s include the opening cysteine and the closing phenylalanine or tryptophan. D genes are given only for firm matches. The listing skips clone size in some rows; elsewhere it reads once, few, many or a size class.

CDR3aa,CDR3nt,j_gene,v_gene,abundance,d_gene
CASSLFSWGQGADTQYF,TGTGCCAGCAGTTTATTCTCTTGGGGGCAGGGGGCAGATACGCAGTATTTT,TRBJ2-3,TRBV27,-,TRBD1
CASSLGGGGYYEQYF,TGTGCCAGCAGCTTAGGGGGCGGGGGCTACTACGAGCAGTACTTC,TRBJ2-7,TRBV11-3,few,-
CSASIGRNLEAFF,TGCAGTGCTAGTATCGGCAGGAATCTTGAAGCTTTCTTT,TRBJ1-1,TRBV20-1,-,-
CASSRDSRHQYF,TGTGCCAGCAGCCGGGACTCTCGGCACCAGTACTTC,TRBJ2-7,TRBV7-2,-,-
CASSETSVFTGELFF,TGTGCCAGCAGTGAGACTAGCGTATTTACCGGGGAGCTGTTTTTT,TRBJ2-2,TRBV2,few,TRBD2
CAWRVSGRASHIQYF,TGTGCCTGGCGTGTAAGCGGGAGGGCCTCCCACATTCAGTACTTC,TRBJ2-4,TRBV30,-,TRBD2
CASSVGLDNIQYF,TGTGCCAGCAGCGTGGGACTAGACAACATTCAGTACTTC,TRBJ2-4,TRBV11-2,-,TRBD2
CASSLQGPYEQYF,TGTGCCAGCAGTTTACAGGGTCCCTACGAGCAGTACTTC,TRBJ2-7,TRBV27,-,-
CASSLGTTYEQYF,TGTGCCAGCAGTTTGGGGACTACCTACGAGCAGTACTTC,TRBJ2-7,TRBV27,-,TRBD2
CASSYSISGIHTGELFF,TGTGCCAGCAGCTACTCAATCTCCGGGATTCACACCGGGGAGCTGTTTTTT,TRBJ2-2,TRBV7-9,-,-
CSVATQVTGRIGYTF,TGCAGCGTTGCTACCCAAGTCACAGGGCGGATCGGCTACACCTTC,TRBJ1-2,TRBV29-1,-,-
CSVGHRADTQYF,TGCAGCGTTGGTCACAGGGCAGATACGCAGTATTTT,TRBJ2-3,TRBV29-1,-,-
CASSLRGGALRGTDTQYF,TGTGCCAGCAGTTTAAGGGGGGGGGCCTTACGCGGCACAGATACGCAGTATTTT,TRBJ2-3,TRBV27,-,-
CASSVGGGIGEKLFF,TGTGCCAGCAGCGTAGGTGGGGGGATCGGTGAAAAACTGTTTTTT,TRBJ1-4,TRBV9,-,-
CATSRDGKGEQPQHF,TGTGCCACCAGCAGAGATGGGAAGGGAGAACAGCCCCAGCATTTT,TRBJ1-5,TRBV15,-,-
CASSEARLNSPLHF,TGTGCCAGCAGTGAAGCCAGGTTAAATTCACCCCTCCACTTT,TRBJ1-6,TRBV2,-,-
CASSFSGSTDTQYF,TGTGCCAGCAGCTTCAGCGGTAGCACAGATACGCAGTATTTT,TRBJ2-3,TRBV11-3,-,-
CATRTTGALSGNTIYF,TGTGCCACCAGGACAACAGGGGCACTATCTGGAAACACCATATATTTT,TRBJ1-3,TRBV15,few,TRBD1
CASVSGSGGVNYGYTF,TGTGCCAGCGTGTCCGGGTCTGGTGGCGTGAACTATGGCTACACCTTC,TRBJ1-2,TRBV2,-,-
CASSLGQGNYGYTF,TGTGCCAGCAGCTTAGGGCAGGGAAACTATGGCTACACCTTC,TRBJ1-2,TRBV7-8,few,-
CASSLEQYTYNEQFF,TGTGCCAGCAGCTTAGAACAGTATACCTACAATGAGCAGTTCTTC,TRBJ2-1,TRBV11-2,once,-
CASSQTGMNTEAFF,TGTGCCAGCAGTCAAACAGGGATGAACACTGAAGCTTTCTTT,TRBJ1-1,TRBV25-1,-,-
CASSEATGTGVYTF,TGTGCCAGCAGTGAAGCAACAGGGACAGGCGTTTACACCTTC,TRBJ1-2,TRBV2,-,TRBD1
CASTGVGEQYF,TGCGCCAGCACAGGGGTAGGTGAGCAGTACTTC,TRBJ2-7,TRBV10-2,-,-
CASSILSSYNEQFF,TGTGCCAGTAGTATTCTCAGCTCCTACAATGAGCAGTTCTTC,TRBJ2-1,TRBV19,-,-
CASSLRTYEQYF,TGTGCCAGCAGCCTGAGAACCTACGAGCAGTACTTC,TRBJ2-7,TRBV5-6,-,-
CASSFGGGLGPEAFF,TGTGCCAGCAGTTTTGGGGGGGGCCTGGGCCCTGAAGCTTTCTTT,TRBJ1-1,TRBV27,-,-
CASIPFGTVNTGELFF,TGTGCCAGCATCCCATTCGGGACAGTTAACACCGGGGAGCTGTTTTTT,TRBJ2-2,TRBV6-2/TRBV6-3,-,TRBD1
CATLPGHLLNTEAFF,TGTGCCACCCTGCCGGGACACCTATTGAACACTGAAGCTTTCTTT,TRBJ1-1,TRBV27,-,-
CASSLGGTGTRRNTEAFF,TGTGCCAGCAGCCTGGGGGGGACAGGCACGAGGCGGAACACTGAAGCTTTCTTT,TRBJ1-1,TRBV11-3,-,TRBD1
CASSQAGSTEAFF,TGTGCCAGCAGCCAAGCTGGGAGTACTGAAGCTTTCTTT,TRBJ1-1,TRBV3-1/TRBV3-2,-,-
CAWSVLSSSYNEQFF,TGTGCCTGGAGTGTACTGTCGAGCTCCTACAATGAGCAGTTCTTC,TRBJ2-1,TRBV30,-,-
CASSGGVNEQYF,TGTGCCAGCAGCGGGGGGGTTAACGAGCAGTACTTC,TRBJ2-7,TRBV11-2,once,TRBD2
CASSVEARVETQYF,TGTGCCAGCAGCGTAGAGGCCAGGGTAGAGACCCAGTACTTC,TRBJ2-5,TRBV9,-,-
CASSQETASGGGYEQYF,TGTGCCAGCAGCCAAGAAACGGCTAGCGGGGGAGGCTACGAGCAGTACTTC,TRBJ2-7,TRBV4-2,-,TRBD2
CASSGTGTAINYGYTF,TGTGCCAGCAGCGGGACAGGGACAGCGATAAACTATGGCTACACCTTC,TRBJ1-2,TRBV9,few,TRBD1
CASRRDSQLGELFF,TGTGCCAGCCGGCGGGACAGCCAGCTCGGGGAGCTGTTTTTT,TRBJ2-2,TRBV19,-,-
CSVVLTSQKQYF,TGCAGCGTTGTACTAACGTCTCAGAAGCAGTACTTC,TRBJ2-7,TRBV29-1,-,-